The TCR beta chain under discussion was sequenced for a study of cytomegalovirus exposure and HLA in healthy donors (dated by TCRdb to about 2017). About the study as a whole: According to a later analysis, the roughly 120 validation repertoires were produced on the same platform as the roughly 600 repertoires of the first cohort. The study was designed to test whether signatures of past pathogen exposure could be identified by cataloging public T cell receptors. In addition to the first cohort of around 670 subjects, a separate validation cohort of approximately 110 different subjects was used. High-throughput TCR immunosequencing, statistical association of individual TCRs with disease status, and machine learning were combined to predict cytomegalovirus infection status. On the study overall, not on this receptor specifically: Most TCR sequences were seen in very few donors, while some public TCRs were found in many individuals. The study gave a list of some 150 TCR beta chains associated with cytomegalovirus. A later analysis found that TCRs clustered in the first cohort also tended to co-occur in the approximately 120 validation repertoires, with approximately 93% of cluster scores above 0. The validation cohort had no HLA typing available for a later analysis, so co-occurrence within that cohort was assessed over all 120 or so repertoires. A few of the identified cytomegalovirus-associated TCR beta chains were confirmed in vitro to be specific for cytomegalovirus antigens. The authors suggested that the approach could potentially be generalized to other disease states and immunological phenotypes. Cytomegalovirus status was reported to be diagnosed by the classifier with high specificity and sensitivity in both the original and validation cohorts.

Donors formed part of the validation cohort, which comprised about 120 subjects and was distinct from the first cohort of 670 or so subjects. Preparation of the library involved the immunoSEQ multiplex PCR assay. From the authors' description of their analysis: To diagnose cytomegalovirus status from the catalog of TCR beta chain sequences, a statistical classification framework was built. The immuneACCESS repertoire file appears here via TCRdb, limited to in-frame rearrangements. These files lack a portion of the clones; in checked studies, under half of the deficit traces to unresolved V genes, and the cause of the others is not known. That table furnishes V, J and clone size, whereas the DNA furnished D and trimming. This sample comprises roughly 110,000 clones, approximately 90% of them detected only once. The leading ten clones occupy 1.5% to 2% of the sample. In regard to this clone: There is no known antigen for this receptor. No per-base quality is available; no much larger clone lies one base away.

From V the trimming removes 3 bases and from J it removes 0 bases, while the gene matches leave 8 bases of the junction unaccounted for. The CDR3 numbers 17 residues from cysteine through phenylalanine. Only the CDR3 DNA is retained, 51 bases long and in frame from the first base. CDR1 and CDR2 were assigned from the germline V gene (reference sequence) as MNHEY and SMNVEV. The rearranged chain carries TRBV27 and TRBJ1-5; 7 central nucleotides agree with TRBD1. The sequenced material came from PBMCs. The receptor's source is a woman younger than 30 in good health and CMV-seropositive. The bases read TGTGCCAGCAGTTTTGTCCAGGGGGGCCATAGCAATCAGCCCCAGCATTTT. Its translation reads: CASSFVQGGHSNQPQHF.